A selection of T cell receptor beta chains follows, all from one sample in a study of OX40 agonist ivuxolimab in advanced cancers. Method: immunoSEQ multiplex PCR; TCRdb's copy keeps in-frame clones and lacks some. The table has under 20,000 clones, around 79% seen once. The material sequenced was CD4+ or CD8+ T cells sorted from blood, taken in a trial of the OX40 agonist ivuxolimab. The receptors were gathered from an adult with an advanced solid tumor such as melanoma, head and neck, liver or kidney cancer. The CDR3 runs from the conserved cysteine through the conserved F or W. Fields, in order: J gene, clone size, V gene, D gene, CDR3 protein, CDR3 DNA. D genes are given only for firm matches. Clone size is not always given. Where it is, it says once, few, many or a class for expanded clones.

>TRBJ2-1|.|TRBV5-8|.
CASSSRSTSGEQFF
TGTGCCAGCAGCTCGCGGTCTACCTCGGGTGAGCAGTTCTTC
>TRBJ2-7|medium-sized|TRBV7-2|.
CASSDASYEQYF
TGTGCCAGCAGCGACGCATCCTACGAGCAGTACTTC
>TRBJ2-3|.|TRBV5-1|.
CASSLVQVNTDTQYF
TGCGCCAGCAGCTTGGTTCAGGTAAACACAGATACGCAGTATTTT
>TRBJ1-2|once|TRBV10-3|.
CAISGGLPTAHVNYGYTF
TGTGCCATCAGTGGTGGTCTTCCCACTGCCCACGTTAACTATGGCTACACCTTC
>TRBJ2-2|many|TRBV19|.
CASRIQATGELFF
TGTGCCAGTAGGATACAGGCAACCGGGGAGCTGTTTTTT
>TRBJ1-4|.|TRBV7-9|.
CASSLAGDKLFF
TGTGCCAGCAGCTTAGCTGGTGACAAACTGTTTTTT
>TRBJ2-1|.|TRBV10-3|TRBD1
CAISEAGQGTNEQFF
TGTGCCATCAGTGAGGCGGGACAGGGCACCAATGAGCAGTTCTTC
>TRBJ1-2|.|TRBV9|.
CASSADHPLYGYTF
TGTGCCAGCAGCGCAGACCACCCACTCTATGGCTACACCTTC
>TRBJ2-5|.|TRBV5-1|TRBD1
CASSNGQGQETQYF
TGCGCCAGCAGCAACGGACAGGGCCAAGAGACCCAGTACTTC
>TRBJ2-3|.|TRBV27|TRBD2
CASSPSAGEADTQYF
TGTGCCAGTAGCCCTTCCGCGGGGGAGGCAGATACGCAGTATTTT
>TRBJ1-1|few|TRBV9|.
CASSVVQVGAEAFF
TGTGCCAGCAGCGTAGTGCAGGTTGGGGCTGAAGCTTTCTTT
>TRBJ2-5|few|TRBV7-9|TRBD1
CASRHRTGVQETQYF
TGTGCCAGCAGACATCGAACAGGGGTCCAAGAGACCCAGTACTTC
>TRBJ2-7|once|TRBV4-1|TRBD2
CASSQSGLANEQYF
TGCGCCAGCAGCCAGTCCGGACTAGCGAACGAGCAGTACTTC
>TRBJ2-3|.|TRBV4-3|.
CASSQGVYIGTDTQYF
TGCGCCAGCAGCCAAGGTGTTTACATCGGCACAGATACGCAGTATTTT
>TRBJ2-1|.|TRBV14|TRBD2
CASRTSGGNNEQFF
TGTGCCAGCCGGACTAGCGGGGGGAACAATGAGCAGTTCTTC
>TRBJ1-2|once|TRBV5-6|TRBD1
CASSLEGTGSYGYTF
TGTGCCAGCAGCTTGGAGGGGACAGGGAGCTATGGCTACACCTTC
>TRBJ2-7|.|TRBV7-9|TRBD1
CASSPRRTGRSNEQYF
TGTGCCAGCAGCCCCCGGAGGACAGGGCGGTCAAACGAGCAGTACTTC
>TRBJ1-1|.|TRBV29-1|TRBD1
CSVELDRDPEAFF
TGCAGCGTTGAATTGGACAGGGATCCTGAAGCTTTCTTT
>TRBJ2-7|.|TRBV25-1|.
CATTAMSPYEQYF
TGTGCCACCACGGCCATGTCACCCTACGAGCAGTACTTC
>TRBJ2-7|.|TRBV29-1|TRBD2
CSVQGLAWYEQYF
TGCAGCGTTCAAGGACTAGCTTGGTACGAGCAGTACTTC
>TRBJ2-7|.|TRBV4-3|.
CASSQEPGHYEQYF
TGCGCCAGCAGCCAGGAGCCGGGACACTACGAGCAGTACTTC
>TRBJ1-2|.|TRBV11-2|TRBD1
CASSLAGGDSGYTF
TGTGCCAGCAGCTTAGCAGGGGGCGATTCTGGCTACACCTTC
>TRBJ2-5|.|TRBV11-1|.
CASSATGQETQYF
TGTGCCAGCAGCGCGACGGGCCAAGAGACCCAGTACTTC
>TRBJ2-1|.|TRBV7-8|TRBD2
CASSFSGGKNEQFF
TGTGCCAGCAGCTTTAGCGGGGGGAAAAATGAGCAGTTCTTC
>TRBJ2-5|once|TRBV7-9|.
CASSEGETQYF
TGTGCCAGCAGCGAGGGGGAGACCCAGTACTTC
>TRBJ2-1|.|TRBV20-1|TRBD2
CSARGDDEQFF
TGCAGTGCGCGGGGGGACGATGAGCAGTTCTTC
>TRBJ2-7|once|TRBV7-9|.
CASSPGWGVSYEQYF
TGTGCCAGCAGCCCAGGGTGGGGAGTCTCCTACGAGCAGTACTTC
>TRBJ1-5|.|TRBV18|TRBD1
CASSPYYRGSNQPQHF
TGTGCCAGCTCGCCCTACTACAGGGGAAGCAATCAGCCCCAGCATTTT
>TRBJ1-2|.|TRBV4-3|TRBD1
CASSQGQGVYGYTF
TGCGCCAGCAGCCAAGGGCAGGGGGTCTATGGCTACACCTTC
>TRBJ1-1|.|TRBV2|TRBD1
CASRRPGQVENTEAFF
TGTGCCAGCAGACGGCCGGGACAGGTCGAGAACACTGAAGCTTTCTTT
>TRBJ1-3|.|TRBV29-1|.
CSVVREESPSGNTIYF
TGCAGCGTTGTAAGAGAGGAGTCCCCCTCTGGAAACACCATATATTTT